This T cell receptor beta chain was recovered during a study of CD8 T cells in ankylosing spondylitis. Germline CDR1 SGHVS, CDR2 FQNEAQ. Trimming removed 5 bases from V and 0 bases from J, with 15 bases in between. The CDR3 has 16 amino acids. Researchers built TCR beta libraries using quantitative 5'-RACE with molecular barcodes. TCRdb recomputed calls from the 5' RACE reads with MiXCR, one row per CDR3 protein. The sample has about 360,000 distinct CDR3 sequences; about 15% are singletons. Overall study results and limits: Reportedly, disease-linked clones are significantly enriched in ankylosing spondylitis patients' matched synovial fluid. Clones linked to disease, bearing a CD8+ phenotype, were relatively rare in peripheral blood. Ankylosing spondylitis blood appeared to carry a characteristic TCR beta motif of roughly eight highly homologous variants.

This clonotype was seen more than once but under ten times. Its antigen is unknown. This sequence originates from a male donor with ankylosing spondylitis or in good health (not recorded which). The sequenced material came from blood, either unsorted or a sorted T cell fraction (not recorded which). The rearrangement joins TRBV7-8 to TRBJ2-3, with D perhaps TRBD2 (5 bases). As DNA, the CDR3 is TGTGCCAGCAGCCCCAGTCGGGGTTCTAGCACAGATACGCAGTATTTT. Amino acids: CASSPSRGSSTDTQYF.